Sequencing of this T cell receptor (beta chain) was carried out in a study of blood T cell repertoires in COVID-19. Study-level background: The origin of the acute and convalescent COVID-19 samples was the United States, Italy and Spain. T cells, B-cell-depleted T cells, or PBMCs supplied cDNA or gDNA.

The Seattle patients joined while their infection was active and were tracked longitudinally afterward. Authors' data handling: Amplified reference gene primers provided the basis for estimating nucleated cell counts. Assay used: immunoSEQ multiplex PCR; TCRdb lists only in-frame clones, some missing. Clonal size and the V and J genes are those of that table, whereas D and trimming came from the DNA. Of about 210,000 clones in the sample, approximately 84% are singletons; the top ten hold approximately 8%. The origin of this receptor is a woman over 75 with COVID-19, enrolled during active disease. Sequenced input: peripheral blood.

CDR3 DNA sequence: TGTGCCAGCAGTTACCCCCCTGGGGGGACCGCCGGGGAGCTGTTTTTT. Its translation: CASSYPPGGTAGELFF. The chain carries TRBV6-5 and TRBJ2-2; D might be TRBD2 (6 bases). The germline V and J ends were trimmed by 2 bases and 6 bases, with 16 bases remaining between them. CDR1 and CDR2 from the germline V gene are MNHEY and SVGAGI. There are 16 residues in the CDR3.